The T cell receptor (beta chain) described here comes from a study of prognosis after radiotherapy for stage I lung cancer. Study in general: In this cohort, no one received concurrent therapy with stereotactic body radiotherapy. Whole-study findings and limits: Stereotactic body radiation therapy was followed by a fall in unique TCR clone counts, with a median of roughly 10,000 versus 7,000.

Between the trimmed V and J ends, which lost 3 bases and 5 bases, there was a span of 12 bases. The CDR3 is 14 residues long. The V gene's germline CDR1 is SGHTA and CDR2 FQGTGA. This clonotype has a count of ten or more. As yet, its antigen is unknown. The authors drew approximately 6.6 milliliters of peripheral blood at each of two time points. Amplification of the TCR beta CDR3 (from genomic DNA) was done by two-round multiplex PCR. Specific primers for each TRBV and TRBJ gene were what first-round PCR used. TCRdb used MiXCR to reprocess the multiplex PCR reads, holding one entry per CDR3 protein. The data hold about 26,000 distinct CDR3 sequences, with about 41% observed a single time.

The sequence derives from a donor aged 50 or older with non-small cell lung cancer. Sequencing was performed on PBMCs, taken before or after stereotactic body radiation therapy (not recorded which). V gene TRBV7-3 combines with J gene TRBJ2-3, with D perhaps assigned TRBD1 or TRBD2 (5 bases each). The CDR3, as DNA: TGTGCCAGCAGCTTCCTAGCAAGGGGAGATACGCAGTATTTT. This translates into CASSFLARGDTQYF.